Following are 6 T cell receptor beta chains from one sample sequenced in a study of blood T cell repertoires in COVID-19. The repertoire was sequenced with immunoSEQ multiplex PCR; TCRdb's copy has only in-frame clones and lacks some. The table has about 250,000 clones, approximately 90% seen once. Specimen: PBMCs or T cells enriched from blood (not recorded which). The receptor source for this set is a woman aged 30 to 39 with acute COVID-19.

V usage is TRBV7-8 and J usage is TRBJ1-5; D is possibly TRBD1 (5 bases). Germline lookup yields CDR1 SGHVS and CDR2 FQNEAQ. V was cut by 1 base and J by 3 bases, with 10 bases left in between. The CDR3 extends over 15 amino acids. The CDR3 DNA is TGTGCCAGCAGCTTAGAGTGGACACACAATCAGCCCCAGCATTTT. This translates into CASSLEWTHNQPQHF.

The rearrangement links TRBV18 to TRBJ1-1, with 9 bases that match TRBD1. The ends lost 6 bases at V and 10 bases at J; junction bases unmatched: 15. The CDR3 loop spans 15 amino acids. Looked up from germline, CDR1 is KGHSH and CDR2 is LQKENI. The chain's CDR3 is CASSPPTGGGLVAFF. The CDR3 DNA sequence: TGTGCCAGCTCTCCCCCGACAGGGGGGGGACTTGTAGCTTTCTTT.

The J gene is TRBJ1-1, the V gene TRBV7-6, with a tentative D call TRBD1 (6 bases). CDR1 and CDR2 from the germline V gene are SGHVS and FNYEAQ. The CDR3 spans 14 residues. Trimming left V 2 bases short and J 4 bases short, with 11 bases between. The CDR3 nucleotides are TGTGCCAGCAGCTTACAGGGGCTGGGCACTGAAGCTTTCTTT. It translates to CASSLQGLGTEAFF.

In nucleotides, the CDR3 is TGTGCCACCCACGACAACTCTGGAAACACCATATATTTT. Its translation is CATHDNSGNTIYF. V gene TRBV28 combines with J gene TRBJ1-3; D not certain. V gave up 10 bases and J gave up 0 bases, with 10 bases separating them. This CDR3 spans 13 amino acids. Germline V lookup: CDR1 MDHEN, CDR2 SYDVKM. Filled out from reference TRBV28 and TRBJ1-3, the complete variable domain reads DVKVTQSSRYLVKRTGEKVFLECVQDMDHENMFWYRQDPGLGLRLIYFSYDVKMKEKGDIPEGYSVSREKKERFSLILESASTNQTSMYLCATHDNSGNTIYFGEGSWLTVV.

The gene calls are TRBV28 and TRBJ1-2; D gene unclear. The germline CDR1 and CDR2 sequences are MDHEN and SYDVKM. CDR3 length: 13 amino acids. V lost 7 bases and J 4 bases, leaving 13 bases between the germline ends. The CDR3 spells CASTLQRAYGYTF. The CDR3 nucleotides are TGTGCCAGCACCCTACAGAGGGCCTATGGCTACACCTTC.

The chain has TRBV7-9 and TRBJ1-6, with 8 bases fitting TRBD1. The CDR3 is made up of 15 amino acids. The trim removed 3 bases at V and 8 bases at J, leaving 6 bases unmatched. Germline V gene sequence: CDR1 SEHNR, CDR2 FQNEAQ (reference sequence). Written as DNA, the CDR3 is TGTGCCAGCAGCTTTTGGACAGGGCCATATTCACCCCTCCACTTT. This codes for CASSFWTGPYSPLHF.